The next 21 T cell receptor beta chains were all read from a single sample in a study of regulatory T cells in long-lasting Graves disease. With iRepertoire HTBI primers and Arm-PCR of CDR3 regions, TCR beta libraries were built. Each CDR3 protein gets one entry after TCRdb re-called the multiplex PCR reads with MiXCR. There are a few hundred thousand distinct CDR3 sequences in the sample; 14% occur only once, and under 20% lies in the top ten. This sample's time point: newly diagnosed GD, antithyroid drugs for less than 3 months. Extracted PBMC RNA gave rise to the TCR library. These same data were also listed under a study on T cells in Graves' hyperthyroidism and ophthalmopathy.

Sample: peripheral blood mononuclear cells (PBMCs), taken at new diagnosis, from a patient treated with antithyroid drugs. The receptors were sampled from a woman in her forties or fifties with Graves disease.

The table lists this clonotype with many counts. The chain employs TRBV12-3 or TRBV12-4 and TRBJ2-7; 8 positions agree with TRBD2. CDR3 length: 14 residues. After removal of 6 bases from V and 0 bases from J, the junction contained 4 bases not matched to a gene. CDR3 amino acids: CASSVGGASYEQYF. As DNA, the CDR3 is TGTGCCAGCAGCGTCGGGGGGGCCTCCTACGAGCAGTACTTC.

This clonotype was seen many times. The CDR3 reads CAWRLGMNTEAFF. CDR3 DNA: TGTGCCTGGAGACTCGGCATGAACACTGAAGCTTTCTTT. V is TRBV30 and J is TRBJ1-1; the D is unclear. The CDR3 sequence is 13 residues long. The germline V gene encodes CDR1 GTSNPN and CDR2 SVGIG (reference sequence). V was clipped by 3 bases and J by 0 bases, with 8 bases between them.

This clonotype was counted many times. The gene calls are TRBV7-9 and TRBJ2-1; no reliable D call. The germline CDR1 and CDR2 sequences are SEHNR and FQNEAQ (reference sequence). The CDR3 runs 12 residues. V lost 5 bases to trimming and J lost 6 bases, with 8 bases between them. CDR3 nucleotide sequence: TGTGCCAGCAGCCGCCGGACCAATGAGCAGTTCTTC. This sequence encodes CASSRRTNEQFF.

CDR3 sequence: CSASGRATTEAFF. The CDR3 nucleotides read TGCAGCGCATCGGGACGGGCCACAACTGAAGCTTTCTTT. The chain links TRBV29-1 to TRBJ1-1, with D maybe TRBD1 (5 bases). The CDR3 has 13 residues. Germline V lookup: CDR1 SQVTM, CDR2 ANQGSEA. V lost 7 bases, J lost 5 bases, and 17 bases lay in between.

The chain uses TRBV5-1 and TRBJ1-3; D is undetermined. The CDR3 consists of 16 residues. Germline V gene sequence: CDR1 SGHRS, CDR2 YFSETQ. Trimming took off 0 bases at V and 2 bases at J, with 12 bases between the two ends. CDR3 nucleotide sequence: TGCGCCAGCAGCTTGGAGGCTCGAAGCACTGGAAACACCATATATTTT. Translating gives CASSLEARSTGNTIYF. Filled out from reference TRBV5-1 and TRBJ1-3, the complete variable domain reads KAGVTQTPRYLIKTRGQQVTLSCSPISGHRSVSWYQQTPGQGLQFLFEYFSETQRNKGNFPGRFSGRQFSNSRSEMNVSTLELGDSALYLCASSLEARSTGNTIYFGEGSWLTVV.

This clonotype was detected many times. The chain joins TRBV9 to TRBJ2-1, with 7 bases fitting TRBD2. CDR1 is SGDLS, CDR2 YYNGEE, per germline. This CDR3 contains 15 residues. The J segment lost 3 bases and the V segment lost 0 bases, leaving 3 bases of the junction unmatched. CDR3: CASSVVGTIYNEQFF. DNA for the CDR3: TGTGCCAGCAGCGTAGTAGGGACTATCTACAATGAGCAGTTCTTC.

The table lists this clonotype with many counts. The gene calls are TRBV12-3 or TRBV12-4 and TRBJ2-1; 8 bases line up with TRBD2. The CDR3 loop spans 19 amino acids. V dropped 2 bases and J dropped 6; count of bases not matched to a gene: 18. The CDR3 coding sequence is TGTGCCAGCAGTTTAAATCGGTCCGGGAGGGCCTCATCGTTCAATGAGCAGTTCTTC. Translation gives CASSLNRSGRASSFNEQFF.

Ten or more counts support this clonotype. The rearrangement uses TRBV18 and TRBJ1-1; tentative D call: TRBD1 (5 bases). CDR1 is KGHSH, CDR2 LQKENI, per germline. This CDR3 comprises 13 residues. Trimming stripped 3 bases from V and 5 bases from J, with 10 bases between. Here the CDR3 reads CASSPSGETEAFF. CDR3 in DNA: TGTGCCAGCTCACCTTCGGGGGAAACTGAAGCTTTCTTT.

This clonotype showed up many times. The chain is built from TRBV11-2 and TRBJ2-7; 8 nucleotides align to TRBD2. In germline, CDR1 is SGHAT, CDR2 FQNNGV. This CDR3 is built from 16 residues. V dropped 4 bases and J dropped 3; count of bases not matched to a gene: 11. The CDR3 reads CASSSTWTSRSYEQYF. The CDR3 nucleotides are TGTGCCAGCAGCTCGACCTGGACTAGCCGTAGCTACGAGCAGTACTTC. Full variable domain (rest looked up from reference TRBV11-2 and TRBJ2-7): EAGVAQSPRYKIIEKRQSVAFWCNPISGHATLYWYQQILGQGPKLLIQFQNNGVVDDSQLPKDRFSAERLKGVDSTLKIQPAKLEDSAVYLCASSSTWTSRSYEQYFGPGTRLTVT.

This clonotype was observed at least ten times. This sequence joins TRBV6-1 and TRBJ2-3; 9 bases fit TRBD1. CDR3 length equals 19 residues. Germline CDR1 MNHNS, CDR2 SASEGT. V lost 3 bases to trimming and J lost 1 base; unmatched junction nucleotides: 14. This chain's CDR3 is CASSENRGLSKMGTDTQYF. The DNA of the CDR3 is TGTGCCAGCAGTGAGAACAGGGGGCTTTCTAAAATGGGCACAGATACGCAGTATTTT.

Notes on this clonotype: Sequence at one end of the junction differs from germline and may be a read error. The chain is built from TRBV30 and TRBJ2-1, with 7 bases fitting TRBD2. Germline assignment: CDR1 GTSNPN and CDR2 SVGIG (reference sequence). CDR3 length: 14 residues. CDR3 residues: CTWSPWSGDNEQFF. The DNA for the CDR3 is TGTACCTGGAGTCCCTGGAGCGGGGACAATGAGCAGTTCTTC.

This clonotype was counted between two and nine times. The rearrangement uses TRBV7-8 and TRBJ2-3, with 9 positions matching TRBD2. The J segment lost 2 bases and the V segment lost 7 bases, leaving 4 bases of the junction unmatched. The germline V gene has CDR1 SGHVS and CDR2 FQNEAQ. The CDR3 loop spans 14 amino acids. CDR3 residues: CASIAGVVTDTQYF. The CDR3 DNA reads TGTGCCAGCATAGCGGGAGTGGTCACAGATACGCAGTATTTT.

The chain has TRBV19 and TRBJ2-4; D might be TRBD1 (5 bases). V was cut by 3 bases and J by 4 bases, with 10 bases left in between. This CDR3 region has 14 residues. Germline V lookup: CDR1 LNHDA, CDR2 SQIVND (reference sequence). This CDR3 reads CASSIRPGKNIQYF. CDR3 nucleotide sequence: TGTGCCAGTAGTATTCGCCCAGGGAAAAACATTCAGTACTTC. Looking up the rest from reference TRBV19 and TRBJ2-4 gives the full variable domain: DGGITQSPKYLFRKEGQNVTLSCEQNLNHDAMYWYRQDPGQGLRLIYYSQIVNDFQKGDIAEGYSVSREKKESFPLTVTSAQKNPTAFYLCASSIRPGKNIQYFGAGTRLSVL.

This clonotype came up a few times. This rearrangement joins TRBV29-1 to TRBJ1-4, with TRBD1 matching over 8 bases. The CDR3 is 15 amino acids. CDR1 is SQVTM, CDR2 ANQGSEA, per germline. The trim removed 2 bases at V and 5 bases at J, leaving 7 bases unmatched. CDR3 residues: CSVELGQGGNEKLFF. CDR3 bases: TGCAGCGTTGAATTAGGACAGGGAGGGAATGAAAAACTGTTTTTT.

This clonotype was found many times. The chain recombines TRBV11-2 with TRBJ2-5; the match to TRBD2 covers 7 bases. Germline trimming cut 4 bases from V and 3 bases from J; bases unmatched to any gene: 5. Germline lookup yields CDR1 SGHAT and CDR2 FQNNGV. This CDR3 is built from 14 residues. CDR3 nucleotide sequence: TGTGCCAGCAGCTCGCGACTAGCCGAAGAGACCCAGTACTTC. Its translation is CASSSRLAEETQYF.

V and J are TRBV7-8 and TRBJ1-4, with D possibly TRBD1 on 5 matching bases. Germline V gene sequence: CDR1 SGHVS, CDR2 FQNEAQ. The CDR3 loop spans 16 amino acids. Trimming pared 6 bases from V and 3 bases from J, leaving 17 bases between. In nucleotides, the CDR3 is TGTGCCAGCAGTCCTTACTCAGGGAGGCCTAATGAAAAACTGTTTTTT. Protein product: CASSPYSGRPNEKLFF.

This clonotype has at least ten counts. The chain links TRBV7-8 to TRBJ1-2, with D tentatively TRBD1 (5 bases). In germline, CDR1 is SGHVS, CDR2 FQNEAQ. This CDR3 is built from 17 residues. V was pared by 3 bases and J by 2 bases, with 19 bases between. The chain's CDR3 is CASSLGGVASKNYGYTF. CDR3 in DNA: TGTGCCAGCAGCTTGGGGGGGGTCGCGTCTAAAAACTATGGCTACACCTTC.

This clonotype showed up just a few times. The CDR3 here is CASSVGFLDEQYF. In nucleotides, the CDR3 is TGTGCCAGCAGCGTAGGTTTTTTGGACGAGCAGTACTTC. The chain carries TRBV9 and TRBJ2-7, with D unresolved. V was pared by 0 bases and J by 5 bases, with 9 bases between. CDR1 is SGDLS and CDR2 is YYNGEE in the germline V gene. The CDR3 is made up of 13 amino acids.

In this sample, this clonotype turned up many times. V gene TRBV12-3 or TRBV12-4 combines with J gene TRBJ2-7; D may be TRBD1 (6 bases). The CDR3 runs to 16 residues. V was cut by 3 bases and J by 6 bases, with 21 bases left in between. CDR3 DNA sequence: TGTGCCAGCAGTTTCCCCACGTTCGGGACAACTCTCGAGCAGTACTTC. This sequence encodes CASSFPTFGTTLEQYF.

There are a few counts of this clonotype. This chain uses TRBV20-1 with TRBJ2-7, with 7 bases lining up with TRBD1. Germline values: CDR1 DFQATT, CDR2 SNEGSKA (reference sequence). V shed 3 bases and J 4 bases; nucleotides not matched to a gene: 3. The CDR3 length is 12 residues. CDR3 sequence: CSASGTDYEQYF. The CDR3 DNA follows: TGCAGTGCTAGTGGGACAGATTACGAGCAGTACTTC.

This clonotype occurred many times. The chain recombines TRBV5-1 with TRBJ2-2, with 10 bases identical to TRBD2. V was pared by 7 bases and J by 4 bases, with 7 bases of the junction left unmatched. The germline gives CDR1 SGHRS, CDR2 YFSETQ. CDR3 length: 15 amino acids. For the CDR3, the DNA is TGCGCCAGCGGAGGACTAGCGGAGGCCACCGGGGAGCTGTTTTTT. It codes for CASGGLAEATGELFF.